This T cell receptor beta chain was profiled in a study of PD-L1 blockade in urothelial cancer. Study in general: In terms of prior chemotherapy, patients had received 0 to 3 regimens. Analysis of the blood was performed 3 weeks (second dose) and 6 weeks after treatment start. Blood gave a median approximately 130,000 T cells.

Clones were sequenced by immunoSEQ multiplex PCR, and TCRdb holds only the in-frame ones, with some missing. Among roughly 130,000 clones listed, less than 85% were seen once. Indicated time point: pretreatment peripheral blood. The number of samples from each patient was between 1 and 8, taken pretreatment and on-treatment. Germline CDR1 MNHEY, CDR2 SMNVEV (reference sequence). The CDR3 loop spans 15 amino acids. The V end was cut by 6 bases, the J end by 0 bases, with 15 bases between. The gene calls are TRBV27 and TRBJ2-7, with TRBD1 as a possible D gene (5 bases). The TCR was taken from a man aged 50-60 years with urothelial cancer. The sample in question was PBMCs, obtained around atezolizumab (anti-PD-L1) treatment. The CDR3 sequence is CASSTDSLGSYEQYF. For the CDR3, the DNA is TGTGCCAGCAGCACAGACAGTCTGGGCTCCTACGAGCAGTACTTC.